The next 10 T cell receptor beta chains were all read from a single sample in a study of T-cell reconstitution after alpha-beta-depleted transplantation in children. Study results and limitations: Several hundred expanded graft clones reportedly were the source of alpha-beta T cells about two months after transplant.

Preparation of the TCRbeta library used unique molecular identifiers. MiXCR, applied by TCRdb to the PCR reads, yields one record per CDR3 protein. This table holds approximately 32,000 distinct CDR3 sequences, over 6.5% found once. These receptors lack a known antigen. The specimen comprised peripheral blood, sampled 60 days after TCRalphabeta/CD19-depleted stem cell transplant. Source of these receptors: a child in the first two years of life who had a stem cell transplant for acute myeloid leukemia, so the T cells may come from the graft donor.

This clonotype has a count of ten or more. The CDR3 DNA reads TGTGCCAGCAGCTTAGAGGCGGGTAGCGGGGGTCAAGAGACCCAGTACTTC. It specifies CASSLEAGSGGQETQYF. The rearrangement joins TRBV7-9 to TRBJ2-5; TRBD2 agrees at 9 bases. The CDR3 is 17 residues long. Trimming cost V 1 base and J 2 bases; bases outside gene matches: 8. In germline, CDR1 is SEHNR, CDR2 FQNEAQ (reference sequence).

This clonotype came up many times. This rearrangement joins TRBV6-2 or TRBV6-3 to TRBJ2-1; D could derive from TRBD1 or TRBD2 (6 bases each). Germline CDR1 and CDR2: MNHEY and SVGEGT. The V and J ends lost 2 bases and 2 bases respectively, with 13 bases between them. The length of the CDR3 is 16 residues. The CDR3 nucleotides are TGTGCCAGCAGTTACCGGGGGCCGAGAACCTACAATGAGCAGTTCTTC. The encoded protein is CASSYRGPRTYNEQFF.

This clonotype was detected many times. The chain has TRBV28 and TRBJ1-4, with D possibly being TRBD1 (5 bases). Trimming shortened V by 6 bases and J by 8 bases, and 16 bases separated the two germline ends. Germline V gene lookup returns CDR1 MDHEN and CDR2 SYDVKM. This CDR3 is built from 14 residues. CDR3 residues: CASRHRGHREKLFF. Here the CDR3 DNA reads TGTGCCAGCAGGCACCGAGGACATCGGGAAAAACTGTTTTTT.

The V gene is TRBV6-5, the J gene TRBJ2-2, with 8 bases matching TRBD2. The V and J ends lost 4 bases and 8 bases, in that order; junction bases with no gene match: 15. The CDR3 sequence is 17 residues long. Looked up from germline, CDR1 is MNHEY and CDR2 is SVGAGI. Written as DNA, the CDR3 is TGTGCCAGCAGTTTTCCCCCCAGGGTAGCGGGAACTGGGGAGCTGTTTTTT. It encodes CASSFPPRVAGTGELFF.

This clonotype was detected many times. CDR3 sequence reads: CAMAADRGQAEQFF. The CDR3 bases are TGTGCCATGGCGGCGGACAGGGGGCAGGCTGAGCAGTTCTTC. This chain joins TRBV10-3 and TRBJ2-1; 11 bases match TRBD1. The V gene end was trimmed by 9 bases and the J gene end by 9 bases; junction bases not matched to a gene: 10. This CDR3 has 14 amino acids. Germline loops: CDR1 ENHRY, CDR2 SYGVKD.

This clonotype was seen at least ten times. V usage is TRBV5-1 and J usage is TRBJ2-1, with D possibly called TRBD1 or TRBD2 (5 bases each). CDR1 and CDR2 (germline): SGHRS, YFSETQ. V was trimmed by 4 bases and J by 7 bases, leaving 12 bases between them. The CDR3 consists of 13 residues. The CDR3, as DNA: TGCGCCAGCAGCCCATTTGGGGGTAATGAGCAGTTCTTC. Its translation is CASSPFGGNEQFF.

This clonotype appeared many times. V usage is TRBV12-3 or TRBV12-4 and J usage is TRBJ2-4, with TRBD1 identical over 9 bases. J gave up 10 bases and V 6 bases, and 10 bases lay outside the gene matches. CDR3 length equals 14 residues. The CDR3 is CASSPLRDRVIQYF. In DNA, the CDR3 is TGTGCCAGCAGCCCCCTTCGGGACAGGGTGATTCAGTACTTC.

This clonotype was found many times. The chain uses TRBV5-1 and TRBJ1-1, with D unresolved. V lost 3 bases, J lost 8 bases, and 8 bases lay in between. This CDR3 is built from 11 residues. The germline CDR1 and CDR2 sequences are SGHRS and YFSETQ. The CDR3 nucleotides read TGCGCCAGCAGCTATAACGGGGAAGCTTTCTTT. Amino acid sequence: CASSYNGEAFF.

This clonotype was found many times. The V and J genes are TRBV29-1 and TRBJ2-2; no firm D call. Germline V CDR1 and CDR2: SQVTM, ANQGSEA. This CDR3 spans 14 amino acids. V was clipped by 3 bases and J by 0 bases, with 8 bases between them. CDR3 amino acids: CSVDDTANTGELFF. In DNA, the CDR3 is TGCAGCGTTGACGACACAGCGAACACCGGGGAGCTGTTTTTT.

Many counts were recorded for this clonotype. The chain uses TRBV11-2 and TRBJ2-3; 9 nucleotides line up with TRBD2. V lost 0 bases and J lost 2; bases outside the gene matches: 9. The length of the CDR3 is 18 residues. CDR1 is SGHAT, CDR2 FQNNGV, per germline. CDR3 sequence reads: CASSLEYQAGGFTDTQYF. In DNA, the CDR3 is TGTGCCAGCAGCTTAGAGTACCAAGCGGGGGGATTCACAGATACGCAGTATTTT.